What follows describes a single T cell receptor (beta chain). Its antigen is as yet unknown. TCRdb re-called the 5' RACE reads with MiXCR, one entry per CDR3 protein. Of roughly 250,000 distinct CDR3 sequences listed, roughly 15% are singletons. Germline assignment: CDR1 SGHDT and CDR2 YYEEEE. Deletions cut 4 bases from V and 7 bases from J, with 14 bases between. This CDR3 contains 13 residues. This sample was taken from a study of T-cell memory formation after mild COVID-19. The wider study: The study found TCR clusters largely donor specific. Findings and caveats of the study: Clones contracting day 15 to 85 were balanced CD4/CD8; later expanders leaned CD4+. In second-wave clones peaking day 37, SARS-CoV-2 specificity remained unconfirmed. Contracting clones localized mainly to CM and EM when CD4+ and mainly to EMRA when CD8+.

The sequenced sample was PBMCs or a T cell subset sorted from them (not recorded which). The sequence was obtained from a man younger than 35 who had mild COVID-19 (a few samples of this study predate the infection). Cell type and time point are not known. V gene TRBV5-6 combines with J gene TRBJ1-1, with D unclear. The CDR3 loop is CASSRGGIHEAFF. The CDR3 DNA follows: TGTGCCAGCAGCCGAGGAGGGATTCATGAAGCTTTCTTT.